Presented here are 23 T cell receptor beta chains from one specimen sequenced in a study of technical replicates of blood from a few donors. Assay used: immunoSEQ multiplex PCR; TCRdb lists only in-frame clones, some missing. The sample holds roughly 62,000 clones, approximately 89% seen once. The sample comprised PBMCs. These TCRs come from a human donor in good health. Some clones in this sample may be carry-over from other donors' samples.

The chain joins TRBV5-8 to TRBJ2-7, with TRBD1 matching 12 bases. CDR1 and CDR2 from the germline V gene are SGHTS and YDEGEE. The length of the CDR3 is 15 residues. The trim removed 4 bases at V and 6 bases at J, leaving 8 bases unmatched. CDR3 sequence reads: CASSVMGQGAFEQYF. The CDR3 coding sequence is TGTGCCAGCAGCGTAATGGGACAGGGGGCGTTCGAGCAGTACTTC.

The rearrangement joins TRBV7-3 to TRBJ1-1; D might be TRBD1 (5 bases). This CDR3 has 15 residues. V was clipped by 1 base and J by 1 base, with 10 bases between them. Germline loops: CDR1 SGHTA, CDR2 FQGTGA. The CDR3 reads CASSLMGGTNTEAFF. DNA for the CDR3: TGTGCCAGCAGCTTAATGGGGGGAACGAACACTGAAGCTTTCTTT.

The genes are TRBV2 and TRBJ2-1, with a possible D match to TRBD2 (6 bases). The germline V gene has CDR1 SNHLY and CDR2 FYNNEI. CDR3 size: 13 residues. Trimming pared 7 bases from V and 5 bases from J, leaving 12 bases between. The CDR3 protein is CASKAGSNNEQFF. The CDR3 DNA sequence: TGTGCCAGCAAGGCGGGATCTAACAATGAGCAGTTCTTC.

The CDR3 region is CASSLRGLAGAETQYF. CDR3 coding DNA: TGTGCCAGCAGCTTACGGGGACTAGCGGGAGCGGAGACCCAGTACTTC. This chain connects TRBV7-6 to TRBJ2-5; 14 bases fit TRBD2. Germline values: CDR1 SGHVS, CDR2 FNYEAQ. Trimming at V came to 2 bases and at J to 5 bases, leaving 4 bases not matched to a gene. The CDR3 covers 16 residues.

The chain is built from TRBV2 and TRBJ1-3; D perhaps matches TRBD1 (6 bases). Germline CDR1 and CDR2: SNHLY and FYNNEI. V was trimmed by 7 bases and J by 4 bases, leaving 14 bases between them. This CDR3 spans 14 amino acids. The CDR3 protein is CASTRGQQGNTIYF. CDR3 DNA sequence: TGTGCCAGCACTCGAGGACAGCAAGGAAACACCATATATTTT.

This clone came up a few times. The chain recombines TRBV7-9 with TRBJ2-7; the D is unclear. The V gene lost 3 bases and the J gene lost 5 bases, with 20 bases spanning the gap. Germline-derived CDR1 and CDR2 are SEHNR and FQNEAQ (reference sequence). The CDR3 is 16 residues long. The CDR3 protein is CASSLGQRQLLDEQYF. The CDR3 DNA reads as TGTGCCAGCAGCTTGGGTCAGAGGCAACTCCTGGACGAGCAGTACTTC.

This CDR3 is CASTMDRNTEAFF. The CDR3 DNA follows: TGTGCCAGCACTATGGACAGAAACACTGAAGCTTTCTTT. This chain uses TRBV6-5 with TRBJ1-1, with TRBD1 as a possible D gene (6 bases). The ends were cut back, 7 bases at V and 2 bases at J, with 11 bases in the middle. This CDR3 has 13 residues. Germline V gene lookup returns CDR1 MNHEY and CDR2 SVGAGI.

The chain employs TRBV7-2 and TRBJ1-1; TRBD1 matches 7 bases. Trimming cost V 1 base and J 1 base; bases outside gene matches: 3. The germline V gene encodes CDR1 SGHTA and CDR2 FQGNSA. The CDR3 covers 15 residues. The CDR3 region has the DNA TGTGCCAGCAGCTTAGAACCAGGGGGGAACACTGAAGCTTTCTTT. It specifies CASSLEPGGNTEAFF.

The rearrangement uses TRBV7-2 and TRBJ1-5; 8 bases map to TRBD1. Germline CDR1 SGHTA, CDR2 FQGNSA. V shed 7 bases, J shed 9 bases, and the junction held 8 bases outside the gene matches. CDR3 length: 13 residues. The chain's CDR3 is CASTVTGGGPQHF. The CDR3 nucleotides read TGTGCCAGCACCGTTACAGGGGGAGGGCCCCAGCATTTT.

The J gene is TRBJ2-3, the V gene TRBV4-3, with D possibly matching TRBD1 (6 bases). With 0 bases removed from V and 6 bases from J, the gap between germline ends came to 13 bases. The CDR3 is 15 amino acids. The germline V gene has CDR1 LGHNA and CDR2 YSLEER. The CDR3 loop is CASSQENRDGDTQYF. The CDR3 nucleotides are TGCGCCAGCAGCCAAGAGAACAGGGATGGGGATACGCAGTATTTT.

The chain joins TRBV9 to TRBJ1-1, with D possibly TRBD1 on 5 matching bases. Germline assignment: CDR1 SGDLS and CDR2 YYNGEE. CDR3 length: 16 residues. Trimming pared 4 bases from V and 1 base from J, leaving 17 bases between. The CDR3 here is CASSPPQGFGNTEAFF. The CDR3 region has the DNA TGTGCCAGCAGCCCCCCCCAGGGCTTTGGGAACACTGAAGCTTTCTTT.

This chain joins TRBV10-3 and TRBJ1-3, with 7 bases fitting TRBD1. After removal of 7 bases from V and 2 bases from J, the junction contained 5 bases not matched to a gene. This CDR3 contains 14 residues. In germline, CDR1 is ENHRY, CDR2 SYGVKD. The CDR3 loop reads CAIKSRGPGNTIYF. The CDR3 coding sequence is TGTGCCATCAAGTCGAGGGGGCCTGGAAACACCATATATTTT.

This chain connects TRBV6-1 to TRBJ2-3, with unresolved D. V lost 4 bases to trimming and J lost 1 base, with 9 bases between them. The CDR3 extends over 14 amino acids. CDR1 is MNHNS and CDR2 is SASEGT in the germline V gene. CDR3 nucleotide sequence: TGTGCCAGCAGTGGTATCGGTCGCACAGATACGCAGTATTTT. Its translation is CASSGIGRTDTQYF.

The chain carries TRBV4-3 and TRBJ2-2; 10 nucleotides agree with TRBD2. The CDR3 covers 16 residues. Germline V CDR1 and CDR2: LGHNA, YSLEER. V shed 1 base and J 5 bases; nucleotides not matched to a gene: 4. CDR3: CASSQVAGGPTGELFF. As DNA, the CDR3 is TGCGCCAGCAGCCAAGTAGCGGGGGGCCCGACCGGGGAGCTGTTTTTT.

CDR3 in DNA: TGTGTAACCGAAAGAGGGGAGGACTACGAGCAGTACTTC. Translated, it gives CVTERGEDYEQYF. The rearrangement joins TRBV21-1 to TRBJ2-7; the table's D gene call, TRBD2, was not cross checked with the DNA. TRBV21-1 is marked as a pseudogene. CDR3 length equals 13 residues.

The CDR3 bases are TGTGCCAGCAGCAGAGACAGGGGAAATGGCTACACCTTC. This gives the protein CASSRDRGNGYTF. The V call is TRBV5-4, the J call TRBJ1-2, with 8 bases fitting TRBD1. CDR3 length: 13 residues. The junction had 5 bases not matched to a gene; V was cut back by 4 bases and J by 6 bases. Germline V CDR1 and CDR2: SGHNT, YYREEE (reference sequence).

This sequence joins TRBV12-2 and TRBJ2-7; the table assigns TRBD1, which was not confirmed against the DNA. TRBV12-2 is designated a pseudogene. CDR3 length equals 14 residues. The CDR3 reads CASRPQGGHHEQYF. DNA of the CDR3: TGTGCAAGTCGCCCGCAAGGGGGTCACCACGAGCAGTACTTC.

The J gene is TRBJ2-3, the V gene TRBV7-2; D gene unclear. The germline V and J ends were trimmed by 4 bases and 9 bases, with 8 bases remaining between them. The CDR3 has 11 residues. Germline CDR1 reads SGHTA; CDR2 reads FQGNSA. For the CDR3, the DNA is TGTGCCAGCAGCTCTAGTTGGACGCAGTATTTT. This codes for CASSSSWTQYF. Using reference TRBV7-2 and TRBJ2-3 for the parts outside the CDR3, the full variable domain is GAGVSQSPSNKVTEKGKDVELRCDPISGHTALYWYRQSLGQGLEFLIYFQGNSAPDKSGLPSDRFSAERTGGSVSTLTIQRTQQEDSAVYLCASSSSWTQYFGPGTRLTVL.

This clone appeared once. The chain links TRBV4-3 to TRBJ2-1; D perhaps matches TRBD2 (6 bases). The germline V and J ends were trimmed by 1 base and 2 bases, with 6 bases remaining between them. The CDR3 extends over 14 amino acids. Germline V gene data show CDR1 as LGHNA and CDR2 as YSLEER. In DNA, the CDR3 is TGCGCCAGCAGCCAAGCGGGAGCCTACAATGAGCAGTTCTTC. Translation: CASSQAGAYNEQFF.

V and J are TRBV9 and TRBJ2-1; D possibly corresponds to TRBD2 (6 bases). This CDR3 has 13 amino acids. V was pared by 4 bases and J by 9 bases, with 14 bases between. CDR1 and CDR2 from the germline V gene are SGDLS and YYNGEE. In nucleotides, the CDR3 is TGTGCCAGCAGCCCAACCGCGGGACGTGAGCAGTTCTTC. It codes for CASSPTAGREQFF.

The V gene is TRBV5-1, the J gene TRBJ2-1, with 10 bases that match TRBD2. The CDR3 length is 13 residues. V shed 9 bases and J 3 bases; nucleotides not matched to a gene: 3. Germline assignment: CDR1 SGHRS and CDR2 YFSETQ. CDR3 sequence: CATSSGGYNEQFF. The CDR3 region has the DNA TGCGCCACCTCTAGCGGGGGCTACAATGAGCAGTTCTTC.

This clone has a single count. The chain couples TRBV6-6 to TRBJ2-7; tentatively, D is TRBD1 (5 bases). This CDR3 is 13 amino acids long. V was pared by 2 bases and J by 6 bases, with 11 bases between. The germline CDR1 and CDR2 sequences are MNHNY and SVGAGI (reference sequence). The CDR3, as DNA: TGTGCCAGCAGTTACCCACCCAGGGCCGAGCAGTACTTC. This gives the protein CASSYPPRAEQYF.

The chain combines TRBV15 with TRBJ2-5; D ambiguous. The ends were cut back, 0 bases at V and 4 bases at J, with 12 bases in the middle. The CDR3 runs to 15 residues. Germline CDR1 is LNHNV and CDR2 is YYDKDF (reference sequence). CDR3 bases: TGTGCCACCAGCAGAGATCTTTGGAGCCCAGAGACCCAGTACTTC. This sequence encodes CATSRDLWSPETQYF.